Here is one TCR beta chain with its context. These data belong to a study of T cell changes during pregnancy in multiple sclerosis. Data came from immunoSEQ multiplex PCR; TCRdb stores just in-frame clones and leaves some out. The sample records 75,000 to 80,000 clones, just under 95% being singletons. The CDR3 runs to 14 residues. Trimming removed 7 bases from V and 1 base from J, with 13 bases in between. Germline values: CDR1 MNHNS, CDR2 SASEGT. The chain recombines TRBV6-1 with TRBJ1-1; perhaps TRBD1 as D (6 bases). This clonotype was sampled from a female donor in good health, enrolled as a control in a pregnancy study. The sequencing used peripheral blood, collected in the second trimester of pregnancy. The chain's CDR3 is CASKGGVGNTEAFF. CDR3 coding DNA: TGTGCCAGCAAGGGGGGGGTTGGGAACACTGAAGCTTTCTTT.